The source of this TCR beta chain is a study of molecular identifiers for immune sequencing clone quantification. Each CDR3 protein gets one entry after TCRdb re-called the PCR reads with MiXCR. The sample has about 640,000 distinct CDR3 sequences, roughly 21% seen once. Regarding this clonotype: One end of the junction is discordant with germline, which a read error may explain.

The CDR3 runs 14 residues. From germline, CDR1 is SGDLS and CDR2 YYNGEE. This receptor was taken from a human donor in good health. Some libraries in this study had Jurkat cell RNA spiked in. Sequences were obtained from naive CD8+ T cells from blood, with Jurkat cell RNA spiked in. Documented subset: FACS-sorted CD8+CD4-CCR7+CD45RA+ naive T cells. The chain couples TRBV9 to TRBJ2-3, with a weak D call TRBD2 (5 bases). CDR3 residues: CVSSLATSTDTQYF. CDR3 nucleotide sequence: TGTGTCAGCAGCTTAGCGACTAGCACAGATACGCAGTATTTT.